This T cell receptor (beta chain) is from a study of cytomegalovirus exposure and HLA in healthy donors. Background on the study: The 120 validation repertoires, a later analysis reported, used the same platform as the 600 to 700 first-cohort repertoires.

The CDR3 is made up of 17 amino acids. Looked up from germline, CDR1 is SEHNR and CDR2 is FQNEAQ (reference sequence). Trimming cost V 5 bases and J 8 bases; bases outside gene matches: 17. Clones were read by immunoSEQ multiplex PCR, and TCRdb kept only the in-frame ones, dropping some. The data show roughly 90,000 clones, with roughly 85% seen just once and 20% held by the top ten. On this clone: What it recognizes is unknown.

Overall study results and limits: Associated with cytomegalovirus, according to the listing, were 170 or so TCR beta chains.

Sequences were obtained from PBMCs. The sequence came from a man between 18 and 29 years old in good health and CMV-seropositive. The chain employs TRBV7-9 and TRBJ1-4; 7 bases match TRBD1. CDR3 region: CASSLGTDPNAREKLFF. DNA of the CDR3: TGTGCCAGCAGCCTTGGGACAGACCCCAATGCTCGCGAAAAACTGTTTTTT.